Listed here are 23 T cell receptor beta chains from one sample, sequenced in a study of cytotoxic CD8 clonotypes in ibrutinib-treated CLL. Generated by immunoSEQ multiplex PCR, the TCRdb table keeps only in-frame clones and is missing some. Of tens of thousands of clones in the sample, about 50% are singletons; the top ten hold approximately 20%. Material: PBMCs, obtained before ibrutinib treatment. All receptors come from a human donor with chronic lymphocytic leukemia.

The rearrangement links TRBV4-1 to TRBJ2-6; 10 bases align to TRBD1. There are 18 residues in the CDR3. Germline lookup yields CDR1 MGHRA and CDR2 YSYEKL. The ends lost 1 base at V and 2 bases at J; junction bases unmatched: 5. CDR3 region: CASSQGVGTGAGANVLTF. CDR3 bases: TGCGCCAGCAGCCAAGGCGTAGGGACAGGGGCTGGGGCCAACGTCCTGACTTTC.

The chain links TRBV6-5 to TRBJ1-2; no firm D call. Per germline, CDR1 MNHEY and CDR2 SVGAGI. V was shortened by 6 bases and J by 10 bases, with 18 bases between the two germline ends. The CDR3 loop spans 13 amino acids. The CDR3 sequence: CASSLSGRGDYTF. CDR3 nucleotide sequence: TGTGCCAGCAGCCTATCGGGCCGAGGTGACTACACCTTC.

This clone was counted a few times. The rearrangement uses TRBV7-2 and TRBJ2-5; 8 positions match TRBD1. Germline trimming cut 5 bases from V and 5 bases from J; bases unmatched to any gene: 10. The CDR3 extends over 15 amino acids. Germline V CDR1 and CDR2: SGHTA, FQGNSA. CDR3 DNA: TGTGCCAGCAGCATCCAGGGGGCAGGGGGCGAGACCCAGTACTTC. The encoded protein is CASSIQGAGGETQYF.

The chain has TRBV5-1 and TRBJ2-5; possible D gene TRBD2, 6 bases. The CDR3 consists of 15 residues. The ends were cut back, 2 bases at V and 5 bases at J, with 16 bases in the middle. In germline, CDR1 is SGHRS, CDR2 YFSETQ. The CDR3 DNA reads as TGCGCCAGCAGCTTTAGCCAACCGGAGGGGGAGACCCAGTACTTC. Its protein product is CASSFSQPEGETQYF.

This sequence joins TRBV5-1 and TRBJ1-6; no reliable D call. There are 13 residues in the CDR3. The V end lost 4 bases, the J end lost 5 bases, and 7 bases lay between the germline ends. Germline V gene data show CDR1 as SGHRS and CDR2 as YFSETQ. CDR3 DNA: TGCGCCAGCAGCGCTAGAGATAATTCACCCCTCCACTTT. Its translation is CASSARDNSPLHF.

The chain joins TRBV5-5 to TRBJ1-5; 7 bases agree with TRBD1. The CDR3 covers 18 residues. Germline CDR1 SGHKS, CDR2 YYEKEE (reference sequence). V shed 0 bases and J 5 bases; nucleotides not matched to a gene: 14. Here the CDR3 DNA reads TGTGCCAGCAGCTTGGAGGCCCCAAAACCAGGGGGTGATCAGCCCCAGCATTTT. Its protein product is CASSLEAPKPGGDQPQHF.

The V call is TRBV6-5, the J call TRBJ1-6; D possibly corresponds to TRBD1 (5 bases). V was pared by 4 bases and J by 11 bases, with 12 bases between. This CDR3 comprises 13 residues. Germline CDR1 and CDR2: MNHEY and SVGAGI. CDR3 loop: CASSSSGGAPLHF. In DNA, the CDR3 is TGTGCCAGCAGTTCCTCTGGGGGGGCACCCCTCCACTTT.

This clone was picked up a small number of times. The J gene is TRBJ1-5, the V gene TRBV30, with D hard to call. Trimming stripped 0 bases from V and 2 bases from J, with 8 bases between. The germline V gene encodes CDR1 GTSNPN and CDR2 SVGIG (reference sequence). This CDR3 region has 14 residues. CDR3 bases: TGTGCCTGGAGTGTACTGTCGGGCAATCAGCCCCAGCATTTT. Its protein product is CAWSVLSGNQPQHF.

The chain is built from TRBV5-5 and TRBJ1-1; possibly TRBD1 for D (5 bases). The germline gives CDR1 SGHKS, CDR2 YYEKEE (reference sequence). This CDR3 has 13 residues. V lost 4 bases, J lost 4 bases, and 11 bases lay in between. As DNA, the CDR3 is TGTGCCAGCAGCACTGGGACCGGCACTGAAGCTTTCTTT. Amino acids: CASSTGTGTEAFF.

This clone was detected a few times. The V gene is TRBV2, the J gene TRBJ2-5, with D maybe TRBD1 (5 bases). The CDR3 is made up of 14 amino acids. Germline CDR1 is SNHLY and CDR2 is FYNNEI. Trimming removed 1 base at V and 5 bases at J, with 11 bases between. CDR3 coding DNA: TGTGCCAGCAGTGAAGATGTCAGGGCTGAGACCCAGTACTTC. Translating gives CASSEDVRAETQYF.

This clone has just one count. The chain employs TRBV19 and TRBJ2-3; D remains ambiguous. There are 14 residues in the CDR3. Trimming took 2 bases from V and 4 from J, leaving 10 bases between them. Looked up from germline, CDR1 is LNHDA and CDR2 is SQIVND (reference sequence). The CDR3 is CASSIIPGADTQYF. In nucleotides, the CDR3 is TGTGCCAGTAGTATAATTCCGGGTGCAGATACGCAGTATTTT.

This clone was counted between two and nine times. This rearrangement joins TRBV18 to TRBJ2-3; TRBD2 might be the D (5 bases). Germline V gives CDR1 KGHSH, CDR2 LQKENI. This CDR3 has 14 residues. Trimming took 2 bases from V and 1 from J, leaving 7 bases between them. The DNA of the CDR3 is TGTGCCAGCTCACCAGGACTGGGCACAGATACGCAGTATTTT. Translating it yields CASSPGLGTDTQYF.

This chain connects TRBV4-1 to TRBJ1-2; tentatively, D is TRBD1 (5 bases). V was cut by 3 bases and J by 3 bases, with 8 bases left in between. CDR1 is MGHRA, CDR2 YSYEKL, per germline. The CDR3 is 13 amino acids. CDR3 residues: CASSHIGDYGYTF. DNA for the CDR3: TGCGCCAGCAGCCACATAGGGGACTATGGCTACACCTTC.

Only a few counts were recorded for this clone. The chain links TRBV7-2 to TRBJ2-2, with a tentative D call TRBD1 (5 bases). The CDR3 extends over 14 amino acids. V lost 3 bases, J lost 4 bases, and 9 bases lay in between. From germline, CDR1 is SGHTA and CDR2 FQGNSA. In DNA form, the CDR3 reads TGTGCCAGCAGCTTTGGGGCCCTCACCGGGGAGCTGTTTTTT. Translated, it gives CASSFGALTGELFF.

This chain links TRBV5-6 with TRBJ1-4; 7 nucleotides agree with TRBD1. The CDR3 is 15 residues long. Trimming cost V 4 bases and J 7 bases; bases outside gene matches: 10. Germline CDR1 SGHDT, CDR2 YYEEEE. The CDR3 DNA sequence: TGTGCCAGCAGCCCCCGGACAGGAAGGGGTGAAAAACTGTTTTTT. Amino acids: CASSPRTGRGEKLFF.

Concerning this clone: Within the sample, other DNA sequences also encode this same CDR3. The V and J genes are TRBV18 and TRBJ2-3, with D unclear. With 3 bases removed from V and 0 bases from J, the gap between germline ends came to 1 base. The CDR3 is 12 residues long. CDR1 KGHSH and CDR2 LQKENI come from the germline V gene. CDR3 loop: CASSPSTDTQYF. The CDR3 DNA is TGTGCCAGCTCACCTAGCACAGATACGCAGTATTTT. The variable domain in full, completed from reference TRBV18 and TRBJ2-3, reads NAGVMQNPRHLVRRRGQEARLRCSPMKGHSHVYWYRQLPEEGLKFMVYLQKENIIDESGMPKERFSAEFPKEGPSILRIQQVVRGDSAAYFCASSPSTDTQYFGPGTRLTVL.

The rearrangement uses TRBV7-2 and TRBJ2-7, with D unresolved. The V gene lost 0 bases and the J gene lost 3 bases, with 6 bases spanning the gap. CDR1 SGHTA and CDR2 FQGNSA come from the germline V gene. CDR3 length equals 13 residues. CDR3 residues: CASSLATRYEQYF. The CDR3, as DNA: TGTGCCAGCAGCTTAGCTACCCGCTACGAGCAGTACTTC.

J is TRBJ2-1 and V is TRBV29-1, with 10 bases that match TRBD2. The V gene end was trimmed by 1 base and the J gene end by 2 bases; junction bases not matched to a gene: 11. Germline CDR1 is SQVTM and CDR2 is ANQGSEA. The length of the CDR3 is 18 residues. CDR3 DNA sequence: TGCAGCGTTGAAGGGGAGCGGGGGGGCCGCACCACCTACAATGAGCAGTTCTTC. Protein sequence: CSVEGERGGRTTYNEQFF.

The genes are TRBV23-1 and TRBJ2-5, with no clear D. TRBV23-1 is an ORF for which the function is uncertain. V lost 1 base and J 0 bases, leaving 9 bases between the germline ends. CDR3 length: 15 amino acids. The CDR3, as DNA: TGCGCCAGCAGTCAATTTCCAGGTGACCAAGAGACCCAGTACTTC. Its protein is CASSQFPGDQETQYF.

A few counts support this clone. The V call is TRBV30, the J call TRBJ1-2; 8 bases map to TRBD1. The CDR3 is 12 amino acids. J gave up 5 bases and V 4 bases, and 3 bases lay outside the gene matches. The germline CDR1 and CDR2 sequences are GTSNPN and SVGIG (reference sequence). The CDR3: CAWTGGRYGYTF. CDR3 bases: TGTGCCTGGACAGGGGGCCGGTATGGCTACACCTTC.

The CDR3, as DNA: TGCAGCGTTGAAGAGGGCGGTGGAGGGGCCCAGTACTTC. Its translation: CSVEEGGGGAQYF. The chain is built from TRBV29-1 and TRBJ2-5; D may be TRBD2 (6 bases). V lost 0 bases, J lost 9 bases, and 14 bases lay in between. This CDR3 has 13 residues. CDR1 is SQVTM, CDR2 ANQGSEA, per germline. Full variable domain (outside the CDR3, taken from reference TRBV29-1 and TRBJ2-5): SAVISQKPSRDICQRGTSLTIQCQVDSQVTMMFWYRQQPGQSLTLIATANQGSEATYESGFVIDKFPISRPNLTFSTLTVSNMSPEDSSIYLCSVEEGGGGAQYFGPGTRLLVL.

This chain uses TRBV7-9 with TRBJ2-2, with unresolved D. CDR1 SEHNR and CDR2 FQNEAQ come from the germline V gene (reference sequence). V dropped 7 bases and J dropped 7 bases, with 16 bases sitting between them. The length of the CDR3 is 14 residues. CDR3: CASTLGWQVGELFF. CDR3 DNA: TGTGCCAGCACCCTAGGGTGGCAGGTCGGGGAGCTGTTTTTT.

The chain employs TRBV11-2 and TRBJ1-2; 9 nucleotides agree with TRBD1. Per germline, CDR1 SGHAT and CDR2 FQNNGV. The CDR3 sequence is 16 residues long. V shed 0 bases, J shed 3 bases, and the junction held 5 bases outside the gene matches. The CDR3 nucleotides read TGTGCCAGCAGCTTAGATCCGACAGGGGGTGACTATGGCTACACCTTC. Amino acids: CASSLDPTGGDYGYTF.